The clone carrying this TCR beta chain was counted a few times. The antigen remains undetermined. This entry belongs to a study of blood T cells in healthy people across ages. The ends were cut back, 7 bases at V and 3 bases at J, with 15 bases in the middle. This CDR3 region has 14 residues. Germline CDR1 reads MNHNS; CDR2 reads SASEGT. A second PCR of about 7 to 12 cycles used a sample-barcoded 5' primer and a J-beta primer mix. A single record per CDR3 protein comes from TCRdb applying MiXCR to the 5' RACE reads. The sample lists about 800,000 distinct CDR3 sequences; 25% were seen once. Study-wide points: Estimates based on one million T cells were treated as lower bounds.

This sample was shared with a second study, whose subject was T cells of mothers and their children. Turning to that study: Reads recorded for TCR beta CDR3 numbered over 8 million per mother and about 3 million per child.

Input material: blood. The sequence came from a boy younger than 18 in good health. This sequence joins TRBV6-1 and TRBJ1-1, with no clear D. The CDR3 loop is CASTAFGSDTEAFF. The CDR3 DNA follows: TGTGCCAGCACCGCGTTCGGGTCTGACACTGAAGCTTTCTTT.